These 15 T cell receptor beta chains share one sample of origin, sequenced in a study of shared clonotypes between healthy human individuals. It was CD45RO-negative cells, positively selected for CCR7, that made up naive CD8 cells, with terminally differentiated effector memory CD45RA+ cells excluded. TCRdb's copy holds only in-frame clones and misses some; the assay was immunoSEQ multiplex PCR. This table has about 1,900,000 clones, about 94% appearing once. Sequencing used naive CD8+ T cells sorted from blood. The origin of the receptors is a man younger than 30 in good health.

The chain joins TRBV2 to TRBJ2-7; D gene unclear. CDR3 length: 13 residues. Per germline, CDR1 SNHLY and CDR2 FYNNEI. V was trimmed by 4 bases and J by 2 bases, leaving 9 bases between them. CDR3 coding DNA: TGTGCCAGCAGTGCGCCGGCCGCCTACGAGCAGTACTTC. This encodes CASSAPAAYEQYF.

The CDR3 sequence is CASSFSVNQPQHF. The CDR3 DNA is TGTGCCAGCAGTTTCTCGGTCAATCAGCCCCAGCATTTT. This rearrangement joins TRBV6-5 to TRBJ1-5; unclear D gene. Germline CDR1 reads MNHEY; CDR2 reads SVGAGI. The V end was cut by 4 bases, the J end by 3 bases, with 7 bases between. The CDR3 extends over 13 amino acids.

The chain employs TRBV27 and TRBJ1-2; D is unclear. The germline CDR1 and CDR2 sequences are MNHEY and SMNVEV (reference sequence). Trimming stripped 0 bases from V and 0 bases from J, with 5 bases between. The CDR3 has 14 residues. In DNA form, the CDR3 reads TGTGCCAGCAGTTTATCTCCTACTAACTATGGCTACACCTTC. It translates to CASSLSPTNYGYTF.

The chain links TRBV7-9 to TRBJ2-7, with 10 bases that match TRBD1. The ends lost 5 bases at V and 3 bases at J; junction bases unmatched: 10. From germline, CDR1 is SEHNR and CDR2 FQNEAQ (reference sequence). The CDR3 runs 16 residues. The CDR3 DNA reads TGTGCCAGCAGCCCCCCCGGGACAGGGGTGAGCTACGAGCAGTACTTC. This sequence encodes CASSPPGTGVSYEQYF.

The chain carries TRBV11-3 and TRBJ2-1; 9 bases agree with TRBD2. The V gene's germline CDR1 is SGHNT and CDR2 YENEEA. CDR3 length: 15 amino acids. V gave up 8 bases and J gave up 4 bases; unmatched junction bases: 9. The CDR3 spells CASSARLAVYNEQFF. Written as DNA, the CDR3 is TGTGCCAGCTCGGCCCGACTAGCGGTATACAATGAGCAGTTCTTC.

The chain joins TRBV29-1 to TRBJ2-1, with D perhaps matching TRBD2 (5 bases). V gave up 7 bases and J gave up 3 bases, with 13 bases separating them. From germline, CDR1 is SQVTM and CDR2 ANQGSEA. CDR3 length: 13 residues. The CDR3 sequence: CSAGGGYYNEQFF. CDR3 DNA: TGCAGCGCCGGAGGCGGGTACTACAATGAGCAGTTCTTC.

The rearrangement uses TRBV13 and TRBJ2-7; 9 bases match TRBD2. The V gene end was trimmed by 4 bases and the J gene end by 3 bases; junction bases not matched to a gene: 7. The CDR3 length is 15 residues. Germline CDR1 and CDR2: PRHDT and FYEKMQ (reference sequence). The CDR3 sequence is CASSSPAGGIYEQYF. The CDR3 region has the DNA TGTGCCAGCAGCTCGCCTGCGGGAGGGATCTACGAGCAGTACTTC.

The CDR3 bases are TGTGCCAGCAGCCCGCCCTCGGACTTCTCCTACAATGAGCAGTTCTTC. Its protein is CASSPPSDFSYNEQFF. The chain links TRBV7-9 to TRBJ2-1; the D gene is possibly TRBD2 (5 bases). V lost 5 bases, J lost 0 bases, and 14 bases lay in between. Germline loops: CDR1 SEHNR, CDR2 FQNEAQ (reference sequence). The CDR3 length is 16 residues.

In DNA form, the CDR3 reads TGTGCCAGCAGCTTAGGACAGTACACCGGGGAGCTGTTTTTT. Protein: CASSLGQYTGELFF. V gene TRBV7-6 combines with J gene TRBJ2-2; a possible D gene is TRBD1 (5 bases). Per the germline V gene, CDR1 is SGHVS and CDR2 is FNYEAQ. The length of the CDR3 is 14 residues. Deletions cut 1 base from V and 3 bases from J, with 6 bases between.

V and J are TRBV4-1 and TRBJ2-7; no firm D call. The CDR3 covers 15 residues. The V gene's germline CDR1 is MGHRA and CDR2 YSYEKL. V was cut by 0 bases and J by 3 bases, with 12 bases left in between. In nucleotides, the CDR3 is TGCGCCAGCAGCCAAGAATCCGGCAGCCACTACGAGCAGTACTTC. Translating gives CASSQESGSHYEQYF.

The chain has TRBV28 and TRBJ2-7; 10 nucleotides line up with TRBD2. Germline trimming cut 4 bases from V and 2 bases from J; bases unmatched to any gene: 11. The length of the CDR3 is 17 residues. Germline values: CDR1 MDHEN, CDR2 SYDVKM. In DNA, the CDR3 is TGTGCCAGCAGTTCCCCTTCTAGCGGGGGTCTCCCCTACGAGCAGTACTTC. Its protein product is CASSSPSSGGLPYEQYF.

CDR3 protein: CASSLALASTYEQYF. In nucleotides, the CDR3 is TGTGCCAGCAGCTTAGCACTAGCGTCGACCTACGAGCAGTACTTC. This sequence joins TRBV11-2 and TRBJ2-7; 7 positions match TRBD2. Trimming removed 1 base from V and 2 bases from J; junction bases left unmatched: 5. Germline-derived CDR1 and CDR2 are SGHAT and FQNNGV. This CDR3 comprises 15 residues.

The rearrangement uses TRBV2 and TRBJ2-7; 9 bases are shared with TRBD1. The length of the CDR3 is 14 residues. J was trimmed by 3 bases and V by 6 bases; bases with no gene match: 6. Germline CDR1 SNHLY, CDR2 FYNNEI. This CDR3 reads CASREGQGNYEQYF. Here the CDR3 DNA reads TGTGCCAGCAGGGAGGGACAGGGAAACTACGAGCAGTACTTC.

The J gene is TRBJ2-7, the V gene TRBV6-1, with D possibly matching TRBD1 (6 bases). Trimming stripped 3 bases from V and 2 bases from J, with 17 bases between. The germline V gene encodes CDR1 MNHNS and CDR2 SASEGT. The CDR3 extends over 16 amino acids. CDR3 sequence (DNA): TGTGCCAGCAGTGACTGGACAGTCTACCAAGCCTACGAGCAGTACTTC. As protein: CASSDWTVYQAYEQYF.

The rearrangement joins TRBV6-5 to TRBJ2-5; 7 positions agree with TRBD1. With 5 bases clipped from V and 4 bases from J, the junction kept 4 bases outside the gene matches. Germline loops: CDR1 MNHEY, CDR2 SVGAGI. This CDR3 comprises 13 residues. The CDR3 DNA reads as TGTGCCAGCAGTCCCGACAGGGCAGAGACCCAGTACTTC. This translates into CASSPDRAETQYF.